This T cell receptor (beta chain) was identified in a study of OX40 agonist ivuxolimab in advanced cancers. At the level of the study: Partial responses were seen in three patients, one with hepatocellular carcinoma and two with cutaneous melanoma.

Assay: immunoSEQ multiplex PCR; the TCRdb copy retains only in-frame clones and omits some. The table includes about 70,000 clones, approximately 81% detected once. The germline V gene encodes CDR1 SNHLY and CDR2 FYNNEI. Trimming pared 8 bases from V and 10 bases from J, leaving 17 bases between. This CDR3 comprises 13 residues. Source: CD4+ or CD8+ T cells sorted from blood, taken in a trial of the OX40 agonist ivuxolimab. The rearrangement joins TRBV2 to TRBJ1-4; TRBD1 is a possible D gene (5 bases). The sequence was obtained from an adult with an advanced solid tumor such as melanoma, head and neck, liver or kidney cancer. DNA for the CDR3: TGTGCCAGCGGGGGACGGGCGGGGGGAAAACTGTTTTTT. Its translation is CASGGRAGGKLFF.